This T cell receptor beta chain originates from a study of cytotoxic CD8 clonotypes in ibrutinib-treated CLL. Produced via immunoSEQ multiplex PCR; TCRdb's table is partial and in-frame only. Among about 89,000 clones listed, almost 80% were seen once. Sample: PBMCs, taken after 12 months of ibrutinib treatment. This clonotype was sampled from a human donor with chronic lymphocytic leukemia.

DNA of the CDR3: TGTGCCACGGGACAGGCCGGGTCACCCCTCCACTTT. As protein: CATGQAGSPLHF. The rearrangement joins TRBV30 to TRBJ1-6, with TRBD1 identical over 8 bases. CDR3 length equals 12 residues. The junction had 7 bases not matched to a gene; V was cut back by 8 bases and J by 10 bases. Germline lookup yields CDR1 GTSNPN and CDR2 SVGIG (reference sequence). The full variable domain, rest sourced from reference TRBV30 and TRBJ1-6, is SQTIHQWPATLVQPVGSPLSLECTVEGTSNPNLYWYRQAAGRGLQLLFYSVGIGQISSEVPQNLSASRPQDRQFILSSKKLLLSDSGFYLCATGQAGSPLHFGNGTRLTVT.